This T cell receptor beta chain was sequenced for a study of blood T cell repertoires in COVID-19. Study background: COVID-19 samples, acute and convalescent, were from the United States, Italy and Spain. PBMCs, B-cell-depleted T cells, or T cells provided the cDNA or gDNA that made up the material.

Seattle cases were enrolled at active infection and followed longitudinally. In the original processing: Estimation of nucleated cell counts was performed using reference gene primer amplification. TCRdb's table, derived via immunoSEQ multiplex PCR, lists solely in-frame clones and lacks some. The DNA gave D and trimming, while V, J and clone size come from that table. The data show fewer than 350,000 clones, approximately 89% seen once. The clonotype was recovered from a woman aged 25 to 39 with COVID-19, enrolled during active disease. Specimen: peripheral blood.

This chain's CDR3 is CASSLRYRTSGGATTDTQYF. The CDR3 DNA sequence: TGCGCCAGCAGCTTGAGGTATAGGACTAGCGGGGGGGCCACGACAGATACGCAGTATTTT. The chain recombines TRBV5-1 with TRBJ2-3; 15 positions agree with TRBD2. The germline V gene encodes CDR1 SGHRS and CDR2 YFSETQ. V shed 1 base and J 3 bases; nucleotides not matched to a gene: 12. CDR3 length: 20 amino acids.